A selection of T cell receptor beta chains follows, all from one sample in a study of patients and donors after allogeneic stem cell transplantation. MiXCR, run by TCRdb on the RT-PCR reads, gives a single entry per CDR3 protein. Here the sample spans 920,000 or so distinct CDR3 sequences, around 17% being singletons. The sample taken for sequencing was blood, either unsorted or a sorted T cell fraction (not recorded which). The receptors shown here come from a human donor who was either an allogeneic HSCT recipient or a stem cell or donor lymphocyte infusion donor (not recorded which). It is not recorded whose cells these are; they may come from a transplant donor. Both conserved end residues are part of each CDR3.

j_gene | v_gene | CDR3aa
TRBJ2-7 | TRBV20-1 | CSASLREGLINEQYF
TRBJ2-7 | TRBV6-6 | CASSADRPKSEYF
TRBJ1-1 | TRBV20-1 | CSARPAGAMNTEAFF
TRBJ1-5 | TRBV30 | CAWSQTGGTFSDNQPQHF
TRBJ1-5 | TRBV15 | CATSRTGQGGQHF
TRBJ1-2 | TRBV24-1 | CATSNVEGYTF
TRBJ2-7 | TRBV24-1 | CATSAGEYEQYF
TRBJ1-5 | TRBV5-1 | CASSLEGLHQPQHF
TRBJ1-1 | TRBV6-5 | CASSYSFTMNTEAFF
TRBJ2-7 | TRBV28 | CASSLELAGARQYF
TRBJ1-5 | TRBV28 | CAGTRGGPTLSGNQPQHF
TRBJ2-1 | TRBV5-1 | CASSSGLAGAGEKGEQFF
TRBJ1-4 | TRBV20-1 | CSARQQEATNEKLFF
TRBJ2-3 | TRBV24-1 | CATSDAERITDTQYF
TRBJ2-1 | TRBV4-2 | CASSQAGRNEQFF
TRBJ2-7 | TRBV29-1 | CSVLGTSGSYEQYF
TRBJ2-7 | TRBV7-9 | CASSLVGGTHEQYF
TRBJ2-3 | TRBV29-1 | CSALGRGADTQYF
TRBJ1-1 | TRBV12-5 | CASGLQDTEAFF
TRBJ1-5 | TRBV5-1 | CASSGGGPNQPQHF